This T cell receptor beta chain was sequenced during a study of T cells after yellow fever vaccination. Study-wide context: The authors prepared low-cell-number fractions using SMART-Seq v4 Ultra Low Input. Study-level points and caveats: Abundant clonotypes from the bulk population could get into FACS-sorted repertoires as contaminants. Weaker, the secondary response had a peak occurring faster, on day 5 versus 15.

A remark on this clonotype: Its antigen is undetermined.

CDR1 SQVTM and CDR2 ANQGSEA come from the germline V gene. V was trimmed by 7 bases and J by 7 bases, leaving 8 bases between them. The CDR3 consists of 9 residues. Generation of TCR cDNA used 5'RACE template switching (which added a universal primer site and UMIs). MiXCR, applied by TCRdb to the 5' RACE reads, yields one record per CDR3 protein. The sample holds under 550,000 distinct CDR3 sequences, 20% to 25% seen once. The source of this sequence is a man between 18 and 29 years old who received the YFV17D yellow fever vaccine. The chain combines TRBV29-1 with TRBJ2-7; a possible D gene is TRBD2 (6 bases). The sequences come from PBMCs, collected approximately 22 days after the first yellow fever vaccination. As DNA, the CDR3 is TGCAGCGGCGGAGGGGAGCAGTACGTC. This encodes CSGGGEQYV.